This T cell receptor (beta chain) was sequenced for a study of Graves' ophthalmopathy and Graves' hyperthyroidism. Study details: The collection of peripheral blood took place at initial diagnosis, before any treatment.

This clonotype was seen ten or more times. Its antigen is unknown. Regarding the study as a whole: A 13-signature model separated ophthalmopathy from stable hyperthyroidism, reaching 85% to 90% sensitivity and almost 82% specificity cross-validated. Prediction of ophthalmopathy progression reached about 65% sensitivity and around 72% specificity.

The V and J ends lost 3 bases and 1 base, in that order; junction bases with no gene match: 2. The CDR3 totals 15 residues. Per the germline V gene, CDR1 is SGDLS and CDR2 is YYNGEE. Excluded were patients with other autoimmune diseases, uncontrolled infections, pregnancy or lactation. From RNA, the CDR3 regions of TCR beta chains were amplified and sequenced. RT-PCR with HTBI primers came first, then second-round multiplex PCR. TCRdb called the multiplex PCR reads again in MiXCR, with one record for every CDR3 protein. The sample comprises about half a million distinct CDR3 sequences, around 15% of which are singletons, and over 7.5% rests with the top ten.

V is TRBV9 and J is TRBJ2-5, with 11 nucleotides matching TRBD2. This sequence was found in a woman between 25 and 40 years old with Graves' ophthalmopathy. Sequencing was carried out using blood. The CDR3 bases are TGTGCCAGCAGCGAGGGACTAGCGGCCCAAGAGACCCAGTACTTC. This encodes CASSEGLAAQETQYF.